These 8 T cell receptor beta chains share one sample of origin, sequenced in a study of blood T cells in healthy people across ages. Primed by a sample-barcoded 5' primer and a J-beta primer mix, a second PCR proceeded for 7 to 11 cycles. TCRdb called the 5' RACE reads again in MiXCR, with one record for every CDR3 protein. The table includes 850,000 to 1,300,000 distinct CDR3 sequences, 35% to 55% detected once. The sample was blood. The receptors shown here come from a woman aged 60 to 75 in good health.

This clonotype was observed a handful of times. The chain has TRBV28 and TRBJ2-3; D may be TRBD2 (5 bases). CDR3 length: 16 residues. Germline lookup yields CDR1 MDHEN and CDR2 SYDVKM. V gave up 4 bases and J gave up 3 bases, with 17 bases separating them. The CDR3: CASSSPGMRRTDTQYF. CDR3 DNA: TGTGCCAGCAGTTCCCCCGGCATGCGGAGGACAGATACGCAGTATTTT.

This rearrangement joins TRBV10-2 to TRBJ2-5, with D possibly being TRBD1 (8 bases). Germline lookup yields CDR1 WSHSY and CDR2 SAAADI. This CDR3 comprises 14 residues. The V end was cut by 7 bases, the J end by 11 bases, with 23 bases between. The CDR3 sequence: CASTGGFAGAEQYF. CDR3 in DNA: TGCGCCAGCACAGGGGGCTTCGCGGGAGCTGAGCAGTACTTC.

This clonotype was counted between two and nine times. J is TRBJ2-5 and V is TRBV6-5, with TRBD1 as a possible D gene (5 bases). Germline V gives CDR1 MNHEY, CDR2 SVGAGI. The CDR3 sequence is 16 residues long. V lost 2 bases and J 2 bases, leaving 15 bases between the germline ends. DNA for the CDR3: TGTGCCAGCAGTTACGCCCGTGACAGCCCACAAGAGACCCAGTACTTC. Translation gives CASSYARDSPQETQYF.

This clonotype has just one count. The chain combines TRBV7-2 with TRBJ1-4, with D possibly matching TRBD1 (5 bases). The CDR3 is made up of 15 amino acids. Between the trimmed V and J ends, which lost 8 bases and 0 bases, there was a span of 13 bases. Germline V gene lookup returns CDR1 SGHTA and CDR2 FQGNSA. The CDR3 reads CASVIGGATNEKLFF. DNA for the CDR3: TGTGCCAGCGTAATCGGGGGGGCAACTAATGAAAAACTGTTTTTT.

This clonotype was detected a few times. V and J are TRBV25-1 and TRBJ2-1; 11 positions match TRBD2. The CDR3 is made up of 14 amino acids. CDR1 is MGHDK and CDR2 is SYGVNS in the germline V gene. The J segment lost 8 bases and the V segment lost 3 bases, leaving 3 bases of the junction unmatched. The CDR3 bases are TGTGCCAGCAGTGAGGATAGCGGGAGGGATGAGCAGTTCTTC. Translating gives CASSEDSGRDEQFF.

Only a few counts were recorded for this clonotype. This chain links TRBV20-1 with TRBJ2-7; 10 bases are shared with TRBD2. V gave up 3 bases and J gave up 0 bases; unmatched junction bases: 14. This CDR3 contains 18 residues. Germline V gene data show CDR1 as DFQATT and CDR2 as SNEGSKA (reference sequence). CDR3 sequence: CSASIAGGLALSSYEQYF. The CDR3, as DNA: TGCAGTGCTAGTATTGCGGGGGGACTAGCGCTAAGCTCCTACGAGCAGTACTTC.

The rearrangement uses TRBV6-1 and TRBJ2-1; D possibly corresponds to TRBD2 (6 bases). V was cut by 3 bases and J by 4 bases, with 13 bases left in between. Germline CDR1 MNHNS, CDR2 SASEGT. The CDR3 is 15 amino acids. The CDR3 DNA reads as TGTGCCAGCAGTGAGTTAGTCGGGAGTTACAATGAGCAGTTCTTC. Translating it yields CASSELVGSYNEQFF.

This clonotype was counted ten times or more. This chain joins TRBV27 and TRBJ2-7; D unclear. The CDR3 is 14 residues long. The germline CDR1 and CDR2 sequences are MNHEY and SMNVEV (reference sequence). Deletions cut 4 bases from V and 0 bases from J, with 10 bases between. This chain's CDR3 is CASSSSDGSYEQYF. The CDR3 bases are TGTGCCAGCAGTTCGTCGGACGGCTCCTACGAGCAGTACTTC.